One and the same sample provided the 10 T cell receptor beta chains below, sequenced in a study of cytomegalovirus exposure and HLA in healthy donors. PCR employed 60 Vbeta and 13 Jbeta primers. The protocol was immunoSEQ multiplex PCR, while the TCRdb copy is restricted to in-frame clones and leaves out a portion. The table has approximately 150,000 clones, approximately 77% seen once; the top ten hold about 7.9%. Sequencing was carried out using PBMCs. The source is a male donor in good health and CMV-seropositive.

This clone came up a few times. J is TRBJ2-3 and V is TRBV7-2; 7 bases are a match to TRBD2. CDR3 length: 16 amino acids. The V and J ends lost 6 bases and 2 bases, in that order; junction bases with no gene match: 11. Germline V gene lookup returns CDR1 SGHTA and CDR2 FQGNSA. The CDR3 bases are TGTGCCAGCAGGTGGTCGGGGGGAACGACCACAGATACGCAGTATTTT. Protein sequence: CASRWSGGTTTDTQYF.

In this sample, this clone turned up a few times. CDR3 nucleotides: TGTGCCAGCAGCTTAGACGGGAATCAGCCCCAGCATTTT. Its translation: CASSLDGNQPQHF. The chain employs TRBV7-2 and TRBJ1-5; D gene ambiguous. Looked up from germline, CDR1 is SGHTA and CDR2 is FQGNSA. Between the trimmed V and J ends, which lost 1 base and 4 bases, there was a span of 5 bases. The CDR3 loop spans 13 amino acids.

The chain links TRBV11-1 to TRBJ1-2, with 8 bases fitting TRBD1. CDR1 SGHAT and CDR2 FQDESV come from the germline V gene (reference sequence). This CDR3 region has 15 residues. With 5 bases clipped from V and 3 bases from J, the junction kept 8 bases outside the gene matches. CDR3 region: CASSLGQGEYYGYTF. As DNA, the CDR3 is TGTGCCAGCAGCCTCGGACAGGGAGAATACTATGGCTACACCTTC.

The chain links TRBV5-1 to TRBJ2-7; 9 bases are shared with TRBD2. Trimming took 5 bases from V and 3 from J; bases not matched to a gene: 9. The germline V gene has CDR1 SGHRS and CDR2 YFSETQ. The CDR3 runs to 15 residues. CDR3 in DNA: TGCGCCAGCAGGTCTATAGCGGGGGCTAACTACGAGCAGTACTTC. This translates into CASRSIAGANYEQYF.

The chain is built from TRBV5-1 and TRBJ2-7; maybe TRBD1 (5 bases). The germline V and J ends were trimmed by 6 bases and 5 bases, with 18 bases remaining between them. The CDR3 consists of 14 residues. The germline V gene encodes CDR1 SGHRS and CDR2 YFSETQ. CDR3 sequence (DNA): TGCGCCAGCACGGTCGACAGTGGCCGGGACGAGCAGTACTTC. Protein sequence: CASTVDSGRDEQYF. Full variable domain (remainder filled in from reference TRBV5-1 and TRBJ2-7): KAGVTQTPRYLIKTRGQQVTLSCSPISGHRSVSWYQQTPGQGLQFLFEYFSETQRNKGNFPGRFSGRQFSNSRSEMNVSTLELGDSALYLCASTVDSGRDEQYFGPGTRLTVT.

The chain combines TRBV19 with TRBJ2-2, with 10 bases that match TRBD2. Germline assignment: CDR1 LNHDA and CDR2 SQIVND (reference sequence). CDR3 length: 16 amino acids. V shed 7 bases, J shed 0 bases, and the junction held 5 bases outside the gene matches. The CDR3 DNA sequence: TGTGCCAGTAAGAATAGCGGGGGGACGAACACCGGGGAGCTGTTTTTT. Amino acids: CASKNSGGTNTGELFF.

The rearrangement links TRBV5-6 to TRBJ2-7, with D possibly matching TRBD1 (6 bases). Germline V gene sequence: CDR1 SGHDT, CDR2 YYEEEE. The V gene lost 1 base and the J gene lost 6 bases, with 11 bases spanning the gap. The CDR3 consists of 13 residues. Written as DNA, the CDR3 is TGTGCCAGCAGCTTGAACAGGGTCTCCGAGCAGTACTTC. It translates to CASSLNRVSEQYF.

The chain carries TRBV6-5 and TRBJ1-2; weak D call: TRBD1 (5 bases). This CDR3 is 15 amino acids long. Looked up from germline, CDR1 is MNHEY and CDR2 is SVGAGI. Trimming took 0 bases from V and 1 from J, leaving 9 bases between them. The CDR3 DNA reads as TGTGCCAGCAGTTACTCAGGGGTGCGTAACTATGGCTACACCTTC. It translates to CASSYSGVRNYGYTF.

V gene TRBV6-5 combines with J gene TRBJ2-7; 10 bases agree with TRBD2. Germline V gene sequence: CDR1 MNHEY, CDR2 SVGAGI. V dropped 6 bases and J dropped 3; count of bases not matched to a gene: 5. The CDR3 spans 14 residues. CDR3 sequence reads: CASRLSGGDYEQYF. In DNA form, the CDR3 reads TGTGCCAGCAGACTGAGCGGGGGGGACTACGAGCAGTACTTC.

The V call is TRBV6-5, the J call TRBJ1-1, with TRBD1 identical over 11 bases. Germline CDR1 is MNHEY and CDR2 is SVGAGI. The V segment lost 4 bases and the J segment 10 bases; nucleotides outside the gene matches: 14. CDR3 size: 16 residues. DNA of the CDR3: TGTGCCAGCAGTTCCGCCGTGGACAGGGGGCGTGGGTTAGCTTTCTTT. This translates into CASSSAVDRGRGLAFF.